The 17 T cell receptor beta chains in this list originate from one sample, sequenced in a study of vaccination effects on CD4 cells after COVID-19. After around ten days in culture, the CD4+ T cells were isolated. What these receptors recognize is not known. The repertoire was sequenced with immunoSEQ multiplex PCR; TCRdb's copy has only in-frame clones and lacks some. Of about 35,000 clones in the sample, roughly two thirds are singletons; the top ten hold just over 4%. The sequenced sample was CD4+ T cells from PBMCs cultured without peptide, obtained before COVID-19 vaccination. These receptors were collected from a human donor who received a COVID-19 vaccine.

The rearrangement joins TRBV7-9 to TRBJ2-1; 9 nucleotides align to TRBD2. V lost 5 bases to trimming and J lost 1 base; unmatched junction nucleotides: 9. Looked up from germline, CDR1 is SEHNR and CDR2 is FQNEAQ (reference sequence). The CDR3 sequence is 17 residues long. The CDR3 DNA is TGTGCCAGCAGCCCCGGGGGACTAGCTGTTTCCTACAATGAGCAGTTCTTC. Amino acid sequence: CASSPGGLAVSYNEQFF.

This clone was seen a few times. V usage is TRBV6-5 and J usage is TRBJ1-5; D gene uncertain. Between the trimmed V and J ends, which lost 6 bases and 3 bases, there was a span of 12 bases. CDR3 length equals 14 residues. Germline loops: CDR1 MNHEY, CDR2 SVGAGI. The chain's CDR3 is CASSSQQANQPQHF. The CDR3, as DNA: TGTGCCAGCAGCTCACAGCAGGCCAATCAGCCCCAGCATTTT.

The CDR3 DNA follows: TGCGCCAGCAGTCCATTGGGACAGGTGTACAATGAGCAGTTCTTC. Translating it yields CASSPLGQVYNEQFF. The rearrangement links TRBV10-2 to TRBJ2-1; 8 bases map to TRBD1. V was clipped by 5 bases and J by 4 bases; unmatched bases: 7. CDR1 and CDR2 from the germline V gene are WSHSY and SAAADI. The CDR3 is 15 residues long.

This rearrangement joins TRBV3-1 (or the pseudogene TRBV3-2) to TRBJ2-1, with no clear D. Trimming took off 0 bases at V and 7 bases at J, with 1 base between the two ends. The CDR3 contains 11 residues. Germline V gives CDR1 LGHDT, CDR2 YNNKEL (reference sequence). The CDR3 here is CASSQENEQFF. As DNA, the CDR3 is TGTGCCAGCAGCCAAGAGAATGAGCAGTTCTTC.

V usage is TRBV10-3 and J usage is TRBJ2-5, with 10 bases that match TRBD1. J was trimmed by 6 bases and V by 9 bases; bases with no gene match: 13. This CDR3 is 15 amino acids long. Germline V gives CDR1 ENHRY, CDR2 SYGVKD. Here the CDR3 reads CAISTGGPGGQTQYF. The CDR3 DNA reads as TGTGCCATTTCGACAGGGGGCCCCGGAGGGCAGACCCAGTACTTC.

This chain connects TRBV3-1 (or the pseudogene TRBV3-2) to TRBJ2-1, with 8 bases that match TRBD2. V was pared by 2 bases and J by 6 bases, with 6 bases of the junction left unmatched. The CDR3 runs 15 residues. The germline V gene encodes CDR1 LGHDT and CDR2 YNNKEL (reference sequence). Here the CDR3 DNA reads TGTGCCAGCAGCCAACCGGGACTAGGATTCAATGAGCAGTTCTTC. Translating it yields CASSQPGLGFNEQFF.

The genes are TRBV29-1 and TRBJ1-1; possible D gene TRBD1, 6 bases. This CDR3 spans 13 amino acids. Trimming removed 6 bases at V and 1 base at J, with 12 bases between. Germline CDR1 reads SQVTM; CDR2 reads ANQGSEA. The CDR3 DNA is TGCAGCGTAAAGACAGGTTCGAACACTGAAGCTTTCTTT. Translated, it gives CSVKTGSNTEAFF.

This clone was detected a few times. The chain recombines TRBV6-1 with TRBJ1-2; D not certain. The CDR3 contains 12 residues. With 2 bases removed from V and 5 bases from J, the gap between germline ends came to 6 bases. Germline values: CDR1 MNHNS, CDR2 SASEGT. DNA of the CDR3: TGTGCCAGCAGTGAACTGTCATATGGCTACACCTTC. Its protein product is CASSELSYGYTF.

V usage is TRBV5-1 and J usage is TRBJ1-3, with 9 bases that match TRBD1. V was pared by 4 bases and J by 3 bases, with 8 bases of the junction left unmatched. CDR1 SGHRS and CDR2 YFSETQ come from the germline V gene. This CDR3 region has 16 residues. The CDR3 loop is CASSRTGGAGGNTIYF. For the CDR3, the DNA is TGCGCCAGCAGCCGTACAGGGGGCGCGGGTGGAAACACCATATATTTT.

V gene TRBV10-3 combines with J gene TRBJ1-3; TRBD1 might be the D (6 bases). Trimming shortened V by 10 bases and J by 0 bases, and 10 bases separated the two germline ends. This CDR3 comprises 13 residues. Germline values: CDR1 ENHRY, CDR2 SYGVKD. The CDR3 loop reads CATGQYSGNTIYF. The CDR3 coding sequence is TGTGCCACCGGACAGTACTCTGGAAACACCATATATTTT.

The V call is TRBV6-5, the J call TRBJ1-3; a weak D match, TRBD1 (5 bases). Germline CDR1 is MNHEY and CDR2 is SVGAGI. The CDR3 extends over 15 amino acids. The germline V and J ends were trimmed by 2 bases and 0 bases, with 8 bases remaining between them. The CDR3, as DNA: TGTGCCAGCAGTTACGACAGCATCTCTGGAAACACCATATATTTT. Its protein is CASSYDSISGNTIYF.

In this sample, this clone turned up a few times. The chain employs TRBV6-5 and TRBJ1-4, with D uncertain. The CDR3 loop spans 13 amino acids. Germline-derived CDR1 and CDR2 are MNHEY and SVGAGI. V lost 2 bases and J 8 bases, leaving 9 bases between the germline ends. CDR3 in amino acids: CASSYRPQEKLFF. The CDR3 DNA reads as TGTGCCAGCAGTTACCGGCCCCAGGAAAAACTGTTTTTT.

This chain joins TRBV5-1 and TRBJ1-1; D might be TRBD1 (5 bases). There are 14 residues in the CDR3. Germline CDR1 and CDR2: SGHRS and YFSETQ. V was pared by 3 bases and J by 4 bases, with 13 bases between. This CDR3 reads CASSSQGGTTEAFF. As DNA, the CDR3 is TGCGCCAGCAGCTCGCAGGGAGGGACCACTGAAGCTTTCTTT.

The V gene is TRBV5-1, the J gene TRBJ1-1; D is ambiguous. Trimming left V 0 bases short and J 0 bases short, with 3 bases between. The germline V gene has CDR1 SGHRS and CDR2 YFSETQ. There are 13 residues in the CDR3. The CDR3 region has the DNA TGCGCCAGCAGCTTGGGATTGAACACTGAAGCTTTCTTT. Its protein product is CASSLGLNTEAFF.

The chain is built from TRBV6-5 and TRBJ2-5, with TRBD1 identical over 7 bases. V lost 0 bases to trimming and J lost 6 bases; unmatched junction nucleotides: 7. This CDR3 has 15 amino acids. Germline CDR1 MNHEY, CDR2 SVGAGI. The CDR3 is CASSYSLSGGQTQYF. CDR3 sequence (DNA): TGTGCCAGCAGTTACTCCCTTTCAGGGGGACAGACCCAGTACTTC.

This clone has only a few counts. The CDR3 bases are TGCGCCAGCAGCGTCCTTAGCGGGAGTGAAAATGAGCAGTTCTTC. Amino acids: CASSVLSGSENEQFF. This sequence joins TRBV5-1 and TRBJ2-1, with TRBD2 matching 9 bases. Losses at the gene ends were 4 bases for V and 7 bases for J; bases not matched to a gene: 9. The CDR3 totals 15 residues. Germline CDR1 SGHRS, CDR2 YFSETQ.

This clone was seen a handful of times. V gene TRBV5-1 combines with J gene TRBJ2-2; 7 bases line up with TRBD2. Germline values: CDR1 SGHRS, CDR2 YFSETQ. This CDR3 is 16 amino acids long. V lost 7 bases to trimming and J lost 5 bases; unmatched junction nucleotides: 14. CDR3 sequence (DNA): TGCGCCAGCCGACCGATTTACCGCGGGGGAACCGGGGAGCTGTTTTTT. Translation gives CASRPIYRGGTGELFF.